What follows are 7 T cell receptor beta chains derived from one specimen sequenced in a study of blood T cell repertoires in COVID-19. This table comes from immunoSEQ multiplex PCR, and its TCRdb copy is limited to in-frame clones, with some not included. The repertoire holds some 150,000 clones, with around nine tenths as singletons. Material: peripheral blood. These receptors were collected from a woman in her thirties or forties with acute or convalescent COVID-19.

The chain links TRBV7-9 to TRBJ1-4, with 9 positions matching TRBD1. The CDR3 has 18 amino acids. Germline V gives CDR1 SEHNR, CDR2 FQNEAQ (reference sequence). J lost 8 bases, V lost 5 bases, and 18 bases had no gene match. This CDR3 reads CASSNPLGVGQGSEKLFF. Here the CDR3 DNA reads TGTGCCAGCAGCAATCCCCTTGGTGTCGGACAGGGGAGCGAAAAACTGTTTTTT.

The rearrangement joins TRBV9 to TRBJ2-7, with a tentative D call TRBD1 (5 bases). This CDR3 comprises 14 residues. CDR1 SGDLS and CDR2 YYNGEE come from the germline V gene. V was trimmed by 4 bases and J by 7 bases, leaving 18 bases between them. The CDR3 sequence is CASSLLDRASEQYF. CDR3 bases: TGTGCCAGCAGCCTCCTCGACAGAGCCTCTGAGCAGTACTTC.

This chain uses TRBV7-9 with TRBJ1-3, with TRBD1 matching over 7 bases. Germline V gene data show CDR1 as SEHNR and CDR2 as FQNEAQ (reference sequence). The CDR3 is 12 amino acids. The V gene end was trimmed by 4 bases and the J gene end by 8 bases; junction bases not matched to a gene: 2. CDR3 DNA: TGTGCCAGCAGCTCCACAGGGGACACCATATATTTT. It is translated as CASSSTGDTIYF.

The genes are TRBV5-8 and TRBJ2-7; 8 bases are a match to TRBD2. Trimming cost V 4 bases and J 3 bases; bases outside gene matches: 3. The CDR3 is made up of 13 amino acids. Germline lookup yields CDR1 SGHTS and CDR2 YDEGEE. The CDR3 spells CASSRGGSYEQYF. The DNA of the CDR3 is TGTGCCAGCAGCCGGGGGGGAAGCTACGAGCAGTACTTC.

This clone was seen a handful of times. This sequence joins TRBV9 and TRBJ1-1; 7 positions agree with TRBD1. This CDR3 comprises 15 residues. Germline loops: CDR1 SGDLS, CDR2 YYNGEE. Trimming removed 0 bases from V and 6 bases from J; junction bases left unmatched: 8. CDR3 nucleotide sequence: TGTGCCAGCAGCGTAGGCGGACAGGCGGGCGCTGAAGCTTTCTTT. It encodes CASSVGGQAGAEAFF. Supplemented by reference TRBV9 and TRBJ1-1, the full variable domain reads DSGVTQTPKHLITATGQRVTLRCSPRSGDLSVYWYQQSLDQGLQFLIQYYNGEERAKGNILERFSAQQFPDLHSELNLSSLELGDSALYFCASSVGGQAGAEAFFGQGTRLTVV.

This clone was found once. The chain links TRBV18 to TRBJ2-5; the D gene is possibly TRBD1 (6 bases). Trimming removed 6 bases from V and 5 bases from J, with 10 bases in between. Per the germline V gene, CDR1 is KGHSH and CDR2 is LQKENI. This CDR3 is built from 12 residues. The CDR3 spells CASSDSRETQYF. The CDR3 bases are TGTGCCAGCTCGGACAGCAGGGAGACCCAGTACTTC.

The chain couples TRBV21-1 to TRBJ1-4. TRBV21-1 is classified as a pseudogene. The CDR3 runs 14 residues. The CDR3 region is CASSKRRETEKLFF. CDR3 sequence (DNA): TGTGCCAGCAGCAAACGTAGGGAGACTGAAAAACTGTTTTTT.